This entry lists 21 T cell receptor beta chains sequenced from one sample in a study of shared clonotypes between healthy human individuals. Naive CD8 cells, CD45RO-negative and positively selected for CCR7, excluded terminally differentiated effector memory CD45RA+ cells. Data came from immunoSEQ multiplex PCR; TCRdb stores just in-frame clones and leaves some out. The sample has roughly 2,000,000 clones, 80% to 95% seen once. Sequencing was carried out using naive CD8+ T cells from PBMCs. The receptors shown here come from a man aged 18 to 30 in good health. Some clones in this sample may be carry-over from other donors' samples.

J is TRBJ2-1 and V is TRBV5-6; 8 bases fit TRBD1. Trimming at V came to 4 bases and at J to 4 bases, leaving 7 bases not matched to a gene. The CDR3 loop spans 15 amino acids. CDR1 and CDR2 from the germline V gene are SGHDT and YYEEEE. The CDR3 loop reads CASSLLDRVYNEQFF. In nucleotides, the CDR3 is TGTGCCAGCAGCCTCTTGGACAGGGTATACAATGAGCAGTTCTTC.

CDR3 residues: CASRLVTNAAEAFF. CDR3 nucleotides: TGTGCCAGTAGATTGGTAACTAACGCTGCTGAAGCTTTCTTT. The V gene is TRBV19, the J gene TRBJ1-1; D ambiguous. The germline V gene encodes CDR1 LNHDA and CDR2 SQIVND (reference sequence). Deletions cut 6 bases from V and 6 bases from J, with 17 bases between. CDR3 length: 14 amino acids.

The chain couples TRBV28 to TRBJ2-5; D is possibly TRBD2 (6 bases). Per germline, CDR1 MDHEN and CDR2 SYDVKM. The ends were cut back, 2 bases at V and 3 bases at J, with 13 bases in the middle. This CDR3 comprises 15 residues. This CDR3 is CASSLEFGGEETQYF. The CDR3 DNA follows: TGTGCCAGCAGTTTAGAGTTCGGCGGGGAAGAGACCCAGTACTTC. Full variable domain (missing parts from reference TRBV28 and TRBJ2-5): DVKVTQSSRYLVKRTGEKVFLECVQDMDHENMFWYRQDPGLGLRLIYFSYDVKMKEKGDIPEGYSVSREKKERFSLILESASTNQTSMYLCASSLEFGGEETQYFGPGTRLLVL.

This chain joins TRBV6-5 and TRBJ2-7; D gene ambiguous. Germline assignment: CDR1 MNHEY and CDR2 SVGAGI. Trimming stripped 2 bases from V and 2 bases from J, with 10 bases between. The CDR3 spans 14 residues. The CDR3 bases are TGTGCCAGCAGTTACGGCCCACTCCCCTACGAGCAGTACTTC. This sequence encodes CASSYGPLPYEQYF.

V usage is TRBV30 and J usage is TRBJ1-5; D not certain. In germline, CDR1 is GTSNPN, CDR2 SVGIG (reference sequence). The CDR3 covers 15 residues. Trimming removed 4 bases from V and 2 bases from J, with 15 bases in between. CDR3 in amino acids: CAWNGRGSRNQPQHF. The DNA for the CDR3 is TGTGCCTGGAACGGGCGAGGATCTCGCAATCAGCCCCAGCATTTT.

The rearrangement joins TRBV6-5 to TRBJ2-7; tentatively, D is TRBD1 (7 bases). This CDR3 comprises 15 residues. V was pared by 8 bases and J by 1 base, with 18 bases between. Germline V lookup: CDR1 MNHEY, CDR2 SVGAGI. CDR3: CASASSPGGSYEQYF. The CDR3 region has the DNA TGTGCCAGCGCTTCAAGTCCAGGGGGGTCCTACGAGCAGTACTTC.

CDR3 nucleotide sequence: TGTGCCAGCACTAGAGGCCCACCGTGGGAGCAGTACTTC. Its translation: CASTRGPPWEQYF. J is TRBJ2-7 and V is TRBV27; D gene ambiguous. The germline gives CDR1 MNHEY, CDR2 SMNVEV (reference sequence). The CDR3 length is 13 residues. V lost 7 bases and J 7 bases, leaving 17 bases between the germline ends.

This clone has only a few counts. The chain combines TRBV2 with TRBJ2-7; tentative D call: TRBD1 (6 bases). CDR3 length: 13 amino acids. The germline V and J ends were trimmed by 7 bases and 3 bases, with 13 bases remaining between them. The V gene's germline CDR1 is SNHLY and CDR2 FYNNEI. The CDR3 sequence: CASTGWDIYEQYF. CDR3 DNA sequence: TGTGCCAGCACCGGATGGGACATCTACGAGCAGTACTTC.

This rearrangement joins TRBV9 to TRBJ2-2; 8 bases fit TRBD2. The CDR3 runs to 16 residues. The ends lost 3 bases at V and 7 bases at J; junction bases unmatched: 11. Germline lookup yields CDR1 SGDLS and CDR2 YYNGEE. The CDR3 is CASSGGVREAVGELFF. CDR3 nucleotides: TGTGCCAGCAGCGGAGGCGTGCGGGAGGCGGTCGGGGAGCTGTTTTTT.

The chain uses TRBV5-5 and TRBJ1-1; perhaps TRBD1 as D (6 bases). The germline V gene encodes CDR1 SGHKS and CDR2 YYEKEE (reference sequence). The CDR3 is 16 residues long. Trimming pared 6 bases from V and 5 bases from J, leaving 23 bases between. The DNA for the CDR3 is TGTGCCAGCAAGACAGGCTTATACCCTTCGAAGACTGAAGCTTTCTTT. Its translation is CASKTGLYPSKTEAFF. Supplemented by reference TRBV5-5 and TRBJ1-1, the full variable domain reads DAGVTQSPTHLIKTRGQQVTLRCSPISGHKSVSWYQQVLGQGPQFIFQYYEKEERGRGNFPDRFSARQFPNYSSELNVNALLLGDSALYLCASKTGLYPSKTEAFFGQGTRLTVV.

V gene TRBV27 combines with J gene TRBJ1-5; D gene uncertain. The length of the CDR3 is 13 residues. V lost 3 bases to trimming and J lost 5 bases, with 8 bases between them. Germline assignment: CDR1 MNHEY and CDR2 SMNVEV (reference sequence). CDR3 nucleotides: TGTGCCAGCAGTTTTGAAGGGCATCAGCCCCAGCATTTT. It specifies CASSFEGHQPQHF.

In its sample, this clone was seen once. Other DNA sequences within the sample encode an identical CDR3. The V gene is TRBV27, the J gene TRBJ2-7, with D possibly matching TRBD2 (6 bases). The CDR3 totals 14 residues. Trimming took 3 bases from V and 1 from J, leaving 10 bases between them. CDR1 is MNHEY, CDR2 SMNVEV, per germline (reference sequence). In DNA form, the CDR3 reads TGTGCCAGCAGTTTCGGGGGTCCTTCCTACGAGCAGTACTTC. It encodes CASSFGGPSYEQYF.

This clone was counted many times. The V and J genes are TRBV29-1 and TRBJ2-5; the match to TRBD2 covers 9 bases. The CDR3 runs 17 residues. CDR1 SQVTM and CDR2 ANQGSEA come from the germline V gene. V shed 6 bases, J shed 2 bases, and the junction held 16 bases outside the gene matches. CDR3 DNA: TGCAGCGTCGGGGGGGGACTAGCCTTTACCGCACAAGAGACCCAGTACTTC. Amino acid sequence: CSVGGGLAFTAQETQYF.

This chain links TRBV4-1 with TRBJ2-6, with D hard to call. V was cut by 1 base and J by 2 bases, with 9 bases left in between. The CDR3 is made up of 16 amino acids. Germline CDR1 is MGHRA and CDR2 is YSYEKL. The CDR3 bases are TGCGCCAGCAGCCAAGGAAGGCAGACTGGGGCCAACGTCCTGACTTTC. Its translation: CASSQGRQTGANVLTF.

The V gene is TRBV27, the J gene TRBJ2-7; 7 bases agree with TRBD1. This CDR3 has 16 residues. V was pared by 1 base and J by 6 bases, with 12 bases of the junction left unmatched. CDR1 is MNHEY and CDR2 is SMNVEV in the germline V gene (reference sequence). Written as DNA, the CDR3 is TGTGCCAGCAGTTTATTAGGTGCTAGGGGGCTGGGCGAGCAGTACTTC. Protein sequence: CASSLLGARGLGEQYF.

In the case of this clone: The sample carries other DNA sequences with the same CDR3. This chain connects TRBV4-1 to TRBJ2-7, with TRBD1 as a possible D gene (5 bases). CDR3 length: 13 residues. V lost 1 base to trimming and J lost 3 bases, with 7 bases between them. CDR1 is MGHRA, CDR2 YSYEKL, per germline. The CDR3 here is CASSQVRGYEQYF. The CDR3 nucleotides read TGCGCCAGCAGCCAAGTAAGGGGCTACGAGCAGTACTTC.

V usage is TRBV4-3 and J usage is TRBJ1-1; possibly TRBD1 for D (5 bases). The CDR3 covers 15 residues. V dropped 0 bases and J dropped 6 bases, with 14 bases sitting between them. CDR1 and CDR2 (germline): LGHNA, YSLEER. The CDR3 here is CASSQDWRAGSEAFF. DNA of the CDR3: TGCGCCAGCAGCCAAGATTGGAGGGCAGGGTCTGAAGCTTTCTTT.

The CDR3 spells CASSLTVRSDTQYF. The CDR3 DNA follows: TGTGCCAGCAGTCTGACAGTACGATCAGATACGCAGTATTTT. V usage is TRBV27 and J usage is TRBJ2-3; a weak D match, TRBD1 (5 bases). This CDR3 is built from 14 residues. With 5 bases removed from V and 4 bases from J, the gap between germline ends came to 13 bases. Looked up from germline, CDR1 is MNHEY and CDR2 is SMNVEV (reference sequence).

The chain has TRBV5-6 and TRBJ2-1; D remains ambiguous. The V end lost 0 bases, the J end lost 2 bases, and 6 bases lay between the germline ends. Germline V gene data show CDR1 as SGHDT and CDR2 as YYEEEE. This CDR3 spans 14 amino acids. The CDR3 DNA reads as TGTGCCAGCAGCTTGGCCCAGCCCTACAATGAGCAGTTCTTC. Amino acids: CASSLAQPYNEQFF.

The CDR3, as DNA: TGTGCCAGTCGGGGGTGGGGGCAAGAGACCCAGTACTTC. Its protein is CASRGWGQETQYF. This chain links TRBV19 with TRBJ2-5, with a possible D match to TRBD2 (6 bases). Between the trimmed V and J ends, which lost 8 bases and 2 bases, there was a span of 12 bases. This CDR3 spans 13 amino acids. Germline V lookup: CDR1 LNHDA, CDR2 SQIVND (reference sequence).

CDR3 bases: TGTGCCAGCAGTCCCCTGGGACAGCCCCAGCATTTT. This encodes CASSPLGQPQHF. The chain combines TRBV27 with TRBJ1-5; no reliable D call. The CDR3 loop spans 12 amino acids. The germline V and J ends were trimmed by 5 bases and 7 bases, with 9 bases remaining between them. Germline CDR1 reads MNHEY; CDR2 reads SMNVEV (reference sequence).